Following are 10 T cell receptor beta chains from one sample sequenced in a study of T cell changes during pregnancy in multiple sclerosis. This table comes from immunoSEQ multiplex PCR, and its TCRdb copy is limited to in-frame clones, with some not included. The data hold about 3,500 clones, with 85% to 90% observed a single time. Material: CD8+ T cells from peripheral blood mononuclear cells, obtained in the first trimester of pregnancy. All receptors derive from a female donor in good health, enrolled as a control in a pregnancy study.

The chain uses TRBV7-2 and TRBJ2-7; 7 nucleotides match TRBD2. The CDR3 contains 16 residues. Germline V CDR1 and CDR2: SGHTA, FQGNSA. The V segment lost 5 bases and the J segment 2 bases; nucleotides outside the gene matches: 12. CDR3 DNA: TGTGCCAGCAGCCAGGGCCCTAGCGGAGTTCCCTACGAGCAGTACTTC. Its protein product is CASSQGPSGVPYEQYF. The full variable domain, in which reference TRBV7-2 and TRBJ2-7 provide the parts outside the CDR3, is GAGVSQSPSNKVTEKGKDVELRCDPISGHTALYWYRQSLGQGLEFLIYFQGNSAPDKSGLPSDRFSAERTGGSVSTLTIQRTQQEDSAVYLCASSQGPSGVPYEQYFGPGTRLTVT.

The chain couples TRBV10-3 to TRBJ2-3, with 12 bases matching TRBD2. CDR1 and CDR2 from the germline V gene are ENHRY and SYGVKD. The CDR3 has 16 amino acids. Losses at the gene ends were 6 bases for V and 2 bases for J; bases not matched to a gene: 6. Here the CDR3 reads CAIRSSGGGHTDTQYF. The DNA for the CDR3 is TGTGCCATCAGATCTAGCGGGGGGGGACACACAGATACGCAGTATTTT.

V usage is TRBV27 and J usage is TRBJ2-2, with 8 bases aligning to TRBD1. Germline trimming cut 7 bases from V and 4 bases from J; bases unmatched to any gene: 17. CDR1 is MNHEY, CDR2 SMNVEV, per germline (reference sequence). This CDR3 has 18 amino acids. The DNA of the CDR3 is TGTGCCAGCACCCGCGGGACAGGATCGTTGTCGGGCACCGGGGAGCTGTTTTTT. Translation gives CASTRGTGSLSGTGELFF.

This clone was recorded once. The CDR3: CASKPLAGPTQYF. CDR3 DNA sequence: TGTGCCAGCAAGCCACTAGCGGGGCCCACGCAGTACTTC. The chain combines TRBV16 with TRBJ2-7; the match to TRBD2 covers 10 bases. Germline V gives CDR1 KGHSY, CDR2 FQNENV. Trimming cost V 7 bases and J 9 bases; bases outside gene matches: 9. There are 13 residues in the CDR3. Looking up the rest from reference TRBV16 and TRBJ2-7 gives the full variable domain: GEEVAQTPKHLVRGEGQKAKLYCAPIKGHSYVFWYQQVLKNEFKFLISFQNENVFDETGMPKERFSAKCLPNSPCSLEIQATKLEDSAVYFCASKPLAGPTQYFGPGTRLTVT.

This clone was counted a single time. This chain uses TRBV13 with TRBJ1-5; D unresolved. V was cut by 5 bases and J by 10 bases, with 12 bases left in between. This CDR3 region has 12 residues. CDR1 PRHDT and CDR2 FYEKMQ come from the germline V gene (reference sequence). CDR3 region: CASSPGKGPQHF. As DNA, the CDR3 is TGTGCCAGCAGCCCCGGGAAGGGTCCCCAGCATTTT.

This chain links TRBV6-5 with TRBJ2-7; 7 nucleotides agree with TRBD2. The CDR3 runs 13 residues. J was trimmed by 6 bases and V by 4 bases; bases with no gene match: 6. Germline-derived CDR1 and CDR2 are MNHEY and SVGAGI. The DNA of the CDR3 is TGTGCCAGCAGTTGGCCTAGCGGCGGCGAGCAGTACTTC. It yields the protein CASSWPSGGEQYF.

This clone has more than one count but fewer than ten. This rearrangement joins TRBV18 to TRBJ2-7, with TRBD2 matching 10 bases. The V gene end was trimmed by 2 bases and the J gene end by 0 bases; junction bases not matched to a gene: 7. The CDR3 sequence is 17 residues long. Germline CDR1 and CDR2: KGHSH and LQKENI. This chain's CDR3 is CASSPSSGGRSSYEQYF. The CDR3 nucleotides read TGTGCCAGCTCACCATCTAGCGGGGGCCGGAGCTCCTACGAGCAGTACTTC.

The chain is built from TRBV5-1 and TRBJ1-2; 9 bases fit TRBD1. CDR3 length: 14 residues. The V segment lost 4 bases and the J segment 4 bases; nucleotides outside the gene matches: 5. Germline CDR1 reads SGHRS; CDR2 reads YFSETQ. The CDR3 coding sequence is TGCGCCAGCAGCGGGGGACAGGGCGTCTATGGCTACACCTTC. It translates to CASSGGQGVYGYTF.

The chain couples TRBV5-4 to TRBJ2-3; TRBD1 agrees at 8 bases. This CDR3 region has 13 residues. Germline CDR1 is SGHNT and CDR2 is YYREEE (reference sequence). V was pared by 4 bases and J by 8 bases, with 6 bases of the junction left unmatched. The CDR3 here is CASSKGQDGTQYF. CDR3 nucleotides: TGTGCCAGCAGCAAGGGACAGGATGGTACGCAGTATTTT.

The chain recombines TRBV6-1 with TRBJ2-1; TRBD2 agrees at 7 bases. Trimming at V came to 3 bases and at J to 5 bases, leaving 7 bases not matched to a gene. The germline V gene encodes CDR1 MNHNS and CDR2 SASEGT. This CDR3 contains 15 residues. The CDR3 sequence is CASSERDYSNNEQFF. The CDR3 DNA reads TGTGCCAGCAGTGAGCGGGACTATTCGAACAATGAGCAGTTCTTC.